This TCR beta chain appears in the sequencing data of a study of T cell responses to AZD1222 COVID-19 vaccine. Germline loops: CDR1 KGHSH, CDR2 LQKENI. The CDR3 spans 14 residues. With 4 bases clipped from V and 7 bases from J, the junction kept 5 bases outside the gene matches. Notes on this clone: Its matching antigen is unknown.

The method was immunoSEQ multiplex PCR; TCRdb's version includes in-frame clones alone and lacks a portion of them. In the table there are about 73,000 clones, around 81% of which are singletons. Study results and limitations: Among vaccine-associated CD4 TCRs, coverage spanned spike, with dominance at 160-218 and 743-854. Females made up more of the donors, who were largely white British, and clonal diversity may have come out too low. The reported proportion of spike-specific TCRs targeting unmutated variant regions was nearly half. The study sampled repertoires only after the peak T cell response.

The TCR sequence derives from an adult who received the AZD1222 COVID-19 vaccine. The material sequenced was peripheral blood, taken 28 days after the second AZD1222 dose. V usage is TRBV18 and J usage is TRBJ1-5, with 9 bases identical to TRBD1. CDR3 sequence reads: CASSLDRGTQPQHF. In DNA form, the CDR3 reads TGTGCCAGCTCACTAGACAGGGGGACGCAGCCCCAGCATTTT.